This TCR beta chain was identified during a study of T cell responses to AZD1222 COVID-19 vaccine. Sequencing used immunoSEQ multiplex PCR; TCRdb keeps in-frame clones, though not all of them. Of around 99,000 clones listed, roughly 90% were seen once; the top ten hold roughly 18%. Germline CDR1 reads SGHRS; CDR2 reads YFSETQ. After removal of 4 bases from V and 4 bases from J, the junction contained 13 bases not matched to a gene. The CDR3 runs 17 residues. The rearrangement links TRBV5-1 to TRBJ1-3; TRBD1 matches 8 bases. The origin of this receptor is an adult in good health. Sample: peripheral blood, taken on day 0 of AZD1222 vaccination. In DNA form, the CDR3 reads TGCGCCAGCAGCCCTCACACGACAGGGGATCCCGGAAACACCATATATTTT. This gives the protein CASSPHTTGDPGNTIYF.